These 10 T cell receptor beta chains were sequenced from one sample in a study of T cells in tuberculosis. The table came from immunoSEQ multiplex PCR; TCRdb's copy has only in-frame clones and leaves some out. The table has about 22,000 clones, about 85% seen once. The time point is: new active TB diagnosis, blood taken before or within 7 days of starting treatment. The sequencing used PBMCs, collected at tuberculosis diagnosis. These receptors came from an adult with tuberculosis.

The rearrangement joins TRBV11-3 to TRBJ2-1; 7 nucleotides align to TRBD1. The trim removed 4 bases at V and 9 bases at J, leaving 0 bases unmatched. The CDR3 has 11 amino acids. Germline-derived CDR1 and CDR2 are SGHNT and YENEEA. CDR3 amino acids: CASSSGGEQFF. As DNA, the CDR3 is TGTGCCAGCAGCTCAGGGGGTGAGCAGTTCTTC.

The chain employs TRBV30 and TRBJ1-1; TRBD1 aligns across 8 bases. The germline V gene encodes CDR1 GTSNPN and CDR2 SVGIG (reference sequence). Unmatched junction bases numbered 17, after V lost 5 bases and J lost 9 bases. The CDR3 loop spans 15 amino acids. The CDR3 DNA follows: TGTGCCTGGGGGTACCTACAGGGGGAGGAGGGAAAAGCTTTCTTT. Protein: CAWGYLQGEEGKAFF.

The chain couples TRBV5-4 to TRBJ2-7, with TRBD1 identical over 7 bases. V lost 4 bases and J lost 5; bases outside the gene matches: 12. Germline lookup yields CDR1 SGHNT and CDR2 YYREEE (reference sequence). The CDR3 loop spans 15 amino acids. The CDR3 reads CASSPTGAAPNEQYF. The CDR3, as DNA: TGTGCCAGCAGCCCTACAGGGGCAGCTCCAAACGAGCAGTACTTC.

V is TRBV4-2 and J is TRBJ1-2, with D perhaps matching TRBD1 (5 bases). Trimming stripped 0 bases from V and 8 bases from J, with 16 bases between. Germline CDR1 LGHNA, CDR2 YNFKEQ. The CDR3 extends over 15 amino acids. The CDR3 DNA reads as TGTGCCAGCAGCCAAGATTTGCAGGGTTCCAGAGGCTACACCTTC. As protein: CASSQDLQGSRGYTF.

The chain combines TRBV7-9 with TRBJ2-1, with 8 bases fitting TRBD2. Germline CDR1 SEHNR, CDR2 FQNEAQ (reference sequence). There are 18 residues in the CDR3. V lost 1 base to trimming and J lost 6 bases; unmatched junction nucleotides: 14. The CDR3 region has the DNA TGTGCCAGCAGCTTAGGGGGCCCAGGGGCGGGGGGCCCCAATGAGCAGTTCTTC. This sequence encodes CASSLGGPGAGGPNEQFF.

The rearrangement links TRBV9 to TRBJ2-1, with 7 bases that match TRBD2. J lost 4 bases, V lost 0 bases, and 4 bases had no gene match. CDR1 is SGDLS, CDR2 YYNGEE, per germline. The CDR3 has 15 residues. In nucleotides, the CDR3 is TGTGCCAGCAGCGTAGGGACTAGACCTTACAATGAGCAGTTCTTC. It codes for CASSVGTRPYNEQFF.

CDR3 loop: CASNRIGDTQYF. The CDR3 coding sequence is TGTGCCAGCAACCGGATCGGGGATACGCAGTATTTT. V is TRBV21-1 and J is TRBJ2-3; the D call in the table, TRBD2, was not verified against the DNA. TRBV21-1 constitutes a pseudogene. There are 12 residues in the CDR3.

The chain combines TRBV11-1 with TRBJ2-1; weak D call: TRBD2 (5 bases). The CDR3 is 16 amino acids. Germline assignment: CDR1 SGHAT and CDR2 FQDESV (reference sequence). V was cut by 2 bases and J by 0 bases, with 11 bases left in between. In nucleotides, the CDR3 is TGTGCCAGCAGCTTAAGTCCGGGGAGCTCCTACAATGAGCAGTTCTTC. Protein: CASSLSPGSSYNEQFF.

Here the CDR3 DNA reads TGTGCCAGCAGCCAATCGCGGGTGGAGCAGCCCCAGCATTTT. Its translation: CASSQSRVEQPQHF. This chain links TRBV16 with TRBJ1-5; no firm D call. This CDR3 comprises 14 residues. Trimming stripped 0 bases from V and 7 bases from J, with 10 bases between. Germline loops: CDR1 KGHSY, CDR2 FQNENV.

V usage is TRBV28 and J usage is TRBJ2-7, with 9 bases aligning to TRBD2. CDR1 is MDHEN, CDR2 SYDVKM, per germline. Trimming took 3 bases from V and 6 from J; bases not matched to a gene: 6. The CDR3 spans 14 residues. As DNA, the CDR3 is TGTGCCAGCAGTTTGCCTGCGCGGGGGGGCGAGCAGTACTTC. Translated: CASSLPARGGEQYF.